This TCR beta chain was obtained from a study of blood T cell repertoires in COVID-19. Study-wide background: Sources were T cells, B-cell-depleted T cells, or PBMCs; the material itself was cDNA or gDNA.

In the original processing: Cell counts per sample came from amplifying reference gene primers. Clones were read by immunoSEQ multiplex PCR, and TCRdb kept only the in-frame ones, dropping some. V and J calls and clone size come straight from that table; D and trimming were deduced from the DNA. The sample yields approximately 180,000 clones, 75% to 90% seen once. This clone was detected only once. The CDR3 runs 13 residues. J was trimmed by 7 bases and V by 6 bases; bases with no gene match: 8. Residents of about 25 US areas, aged about 18 to 89 years, made up the participants. The V call is TRBV12-3 or TRBV12-4, the J call TRBJ1-2, with 7 bases matching TRBD1. This receptor was taken from a middle-aged man who had recovered from COVID-19. Material: PBMCs or T cells enriched from blood (not recorded which). The CDR3 reads CASRIGTEGGYTF. The CDR3 DNA reads as TGTGCCAGCAGAATAGGGACAGAGGGTGGCTACACCTTC.